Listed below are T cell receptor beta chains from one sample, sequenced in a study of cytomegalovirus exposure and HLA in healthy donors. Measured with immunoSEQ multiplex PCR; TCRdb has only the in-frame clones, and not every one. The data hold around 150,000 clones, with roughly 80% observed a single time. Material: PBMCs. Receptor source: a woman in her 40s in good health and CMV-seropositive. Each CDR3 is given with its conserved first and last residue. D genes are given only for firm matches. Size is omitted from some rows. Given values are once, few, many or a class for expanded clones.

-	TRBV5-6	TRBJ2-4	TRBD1	CASSTGTAAWKNIQYF	TGTGCCAGCAGCACCGGGACAGCCGCCTGGAAAAACATTCAGTACTTC
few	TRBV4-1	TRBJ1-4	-	CASSKSSSRPNEKLFF	TGCGCCAGCAGCAAATCCTCGAGCAGGCCTAATGAAAAACTGTTTTTT
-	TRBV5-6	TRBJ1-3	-	CASSQGFDSGNTIYF	TGTGCCAGCAGCCAGGGATTTGACTCTGGAAACACCATATATTTT
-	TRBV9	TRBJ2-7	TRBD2	CASSLRERGYEQYF	TGTGCCAGCAGCTTGCGCGAGCGGGGCTACGAGCAGTACTTC
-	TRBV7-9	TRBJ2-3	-	CASSNKNTDTQYF	TGTGCCAGCAGCAATAAAAACACAGATACGCAGTATTTT
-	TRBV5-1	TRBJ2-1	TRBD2	CASSPGTSGGLNEQFF	TGCGCCAGCAGCCCTGGGACTAGCGGGGGACTCAATGAGCAGTTCTTC
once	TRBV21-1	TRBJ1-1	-	CASSIRRVNTEAFF	TGTGCCAGCAGCATCCGACGGGTGAACACTGAAGCTTTCTTT
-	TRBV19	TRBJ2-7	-	CASSVDWTSYEQYF	TGTGCCAGTAGTGTGGACTGGACCTCCTACGAGCAGTACTTC
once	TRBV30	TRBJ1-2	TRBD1	CAWSRGQGLDYGYTF	TGTGCCTGGAGTAGGGGACAGGGGCTCGACTATGGCTACACCTTC
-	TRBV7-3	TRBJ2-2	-	CASSLSRTGELFF	TGTGCCAGCAGCCTGAGTCGTACCGGGGAGCTGTTTTTT
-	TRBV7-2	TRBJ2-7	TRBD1	CASSPRDRGYEQYF	TGTGCCAGCAGCCCCAGGGACAGGGGTTACGAGCAGTACTTC
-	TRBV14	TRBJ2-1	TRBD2	CASSQVAGWGYNEQFF	TGTGCCAGCAGCCAAGTAGCGGGCTGGGGTTACAATGAGCAGTTCTTC
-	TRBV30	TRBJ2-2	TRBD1	CAWSPGQILKTGELFF	TGTGCCTGGAGCCCGGGACAGATCCTTAAAACCGGGGAGCTGTTTTTT
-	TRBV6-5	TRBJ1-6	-	CASSLDIRSPLHF	TGTGCCAGCAGTTTGGACATACGCTCACCCCTCCACTTT
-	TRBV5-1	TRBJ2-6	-	CASSLNRGGGGANVLTF	TGCGCCAGCAGCTTGAATCGGGGTGGTGGTGGGGCCAACGTCCTGACTTTC
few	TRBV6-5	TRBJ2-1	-	CASSYVAGGYEQFF	TGTGCCAGCAGTTACGTGGCAGGGGGGTACGAGCAGTTCTTC
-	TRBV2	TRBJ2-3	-	CASGTFHTDTQYF	TGTGCCAGCGGGACTTTTCACACAGATACGCAGTATTTT